These T cell receptor beta chains were read from a single sample in a study of a mutant IDH1 vaccine in newly diagnosed glioma. What these receptors recognize is not known. Assay: immunoSEQ multiplex PCR; the TCRdb copy retains only in-frame clones and omits some. The sample yields tens of thousands of clones, roughly 80% seen once. The sample consisted of PBMCs, taken from a glioma patient whose treatment included an IDH1 peptide vaccine. These receptors were obtained from a man between 45 and 60 years old with glioma. The conserved cysteine and the conserved F or W are not part of the CDR3 here. Fields, in order: CDR3 length, J gene, V gene, CDR3 protein.

length: 14; J: TRBJ2-5; V: TRBV7-2; CDR3: ASSAPGTGGGETQY
length: 15; J: TRBJ2-3; V: TRBV4-1; CDR3: ASSQGSASGAKDTQY
length: 14; J: TRBJ1-3; V: TRBV6-5; CDR3: ASSYSGQGAGNTIY
length: 12; J: TRBJ1-5; V: TRBV27; CDR3: ASSSAYRNQPQH
length: 12; J: TRBJ2-5; V: TRBV9; CDR3: ASSVEGGSETQY
length: 12; J: TRBJ2-5; V: TRBV5-8; CDR3: ASSWDRGRETQY
length: 11; J: TRBJ2-7; V: TRBV2; CDR3: ASSEAQLYEQY
length: 15; J: TRBJ2-1; V: TRBV4-1; CDR3: ASSRVRADLGHNEQF
length: 14; J: TRBJ2-5; V: TRBV7-9; CDR3: ASSPPLDKPQETQY
length: 9; J: TRBJ2-1; V: TRBV4-1; CDR3: ASSGGNEQF
length: 11; J: TRBJ1-5; V: TRBV7-8; CDR3: ASTTGWNQPQH
length: 10; J: TRBJ2-3; V: TRBV7-8; CDR3: ASSHREDTQY
length: 11; J: TRBJ1-5; V: TRBV9; CDR3: ASSVASGQPQH
length: 12; J: TRBJ2-5; V: TRBV5-5; CDR3: ASSASTAGETQY
length: 12; J: TRBJ2-5; V: TRBV5-4; CDR3: ASSRFGNQETQY
length: 11; J: TRBJ1-2; V: TRBV30; CDR3: AWSAGQNYGYT
length: 15; J: TRBJ1-2; V: TRBV5-6; CDR3: ASSVTGYEGPRGGYT
length: 11; J: TRBJ2-7; V: TRBV7-9; CDR3: ASSLGGGGTDE
length: 15; J: TRBJ1-2; V: TRBV5-5; CDR3: ASSYGQGAPANYGYT
length: 11; J: TRBJ1-2; V: TRBV28; CDR3: ASSAPTAYGYT
length: 9; J: TRBJ2-1; V: TRBV2; CDR3: ASSRSRGQF
length: 11; J: TRBJ2-2; V: TRBV19; CDR3: ASGSRGTGELF
length: 8; J: TRBJ2-5; V: TRBV5-1; CDR3: ASGEETQY
length: 12; J: TRBJ2-2; V: TRBV27; CDR3: ASSLWQTGGELF
length: 10; J: TRBJ1-2; V: TRBV7-9; CDR3: ASSQSTVGYT
length: 13; J: TRBJ2-3; V: TRBV5-1; CDR3: ASGPSGSFPDTQY
length: 10; J: TRBJ1-2; V: TRBV5-5; CDR3: ASSPGTHGYT
length: 11; J: TRBJ1-5; V: TRBV2; CDR3: ATPGQGGQPQH
length: 14; J: TRBJ2-5; V: TRBV11-2; CDR3: ASSFQRLRGGETQY
length: 12; J: TRBJ2-3; V: TRBV30; CDR3: AWSERGGSDTQY
length: 13; J: TRBJ1-1; V: TRBV9; CDR3: ASSVTGTGRTEAF
length: 14; J: TRBJ2-1; V: TRBV6-1; CDR3: ASSEILRESYDEQF
length: 13; J: TRBJ2-1; V: TRBV5-1; CDR3: ASTLGQGQYNEQF
length: 10; J: TRBJ1-2; V: TRBV14; CDR3: ASSPLNYGYT
length: 11; J: TRBJ2-7; V: TRBV29-1; CDR3: SVGGRGLGEQY
length: 12; J: TRBJ1-1; V: TRBV29-1; CDR3: SVGDRLRRTEAF
length: 11; J: TRBJ2-7; V: TRBV30; CDR3: AWEVWRGSEQY
length: 13; J: TRBJ2-5; V: TRBV4-1; CDR3: ASSPLAGVRETQY
length: 13; J: TRBJ2-1; V: TRBV9; CDR3: ASSLQGGSYNEQF
length: 13; J: TRBJ2-1; V: TRBV7-6; CDR3: ASSSRTSSYNEQF
length: 13; J: TRBJ2-7; V: TRBV5-6; CDR3: ASSPGSGRGFEQY
length: 11; J: TRBJ2-3; V: TRBV30; CDR3: AWSRGVGDTQY
length: 13; J: TRBJ2-6; V: TRBV19; CDR3: ASTLRGSGANVLT
length: 12; J: TRBJ1-2; V: TRBV30; CDR3: AWSGGPVGYGYT
length: 13; J: NA; V: TRBV10-3; CDR3: AISLKEGAAYEQY
length: 13; J: TRBJ1-4; V: TRBV7-9; CDR3: ASSRDSPSNEKLF
length: 12; J: TRBJ1-5; V: TRBV6-4; CDR3: ASSNGIANQPQH
length: 10; J: TRBJ2-7; V: TRBV25-1; CDR3: ASSRQGYEQY
length: 14; J: TRBJ1-1; V: TRBV4-1; CDR3: ASSQVWGQVNTEAF
length: 13; J: TRBJ2-2; V: TRBV4-1; CDR3: ASSQETRGTGELF
length: 13; J: TRBJ1-2; V: TRBV4-1; CDR3: ASSQDFSDGYGYT
length: 11; J: TRBJ2-7; V: TRBV6-5; CDR3: ASSSYGTGEQY
length: 9; J: TRBJ1-2; V: TRBV29-1; CDR3: SVETGTQNT
length: 9; J: TRBJ1-2; V: TRBV6-1; CDR3: ASSVARGYT
length: 10; J: TRBJ1-5; V: TRBV19; CDR3: ASSGLNQPQH
length: 10; J: TRBJ1-1; V: TRBV14; CDR3: ASSSGGREAF
length: 11; J: TRBJ2-7; V: TRBV29-1; CDR3: SVVGDRDYEQY